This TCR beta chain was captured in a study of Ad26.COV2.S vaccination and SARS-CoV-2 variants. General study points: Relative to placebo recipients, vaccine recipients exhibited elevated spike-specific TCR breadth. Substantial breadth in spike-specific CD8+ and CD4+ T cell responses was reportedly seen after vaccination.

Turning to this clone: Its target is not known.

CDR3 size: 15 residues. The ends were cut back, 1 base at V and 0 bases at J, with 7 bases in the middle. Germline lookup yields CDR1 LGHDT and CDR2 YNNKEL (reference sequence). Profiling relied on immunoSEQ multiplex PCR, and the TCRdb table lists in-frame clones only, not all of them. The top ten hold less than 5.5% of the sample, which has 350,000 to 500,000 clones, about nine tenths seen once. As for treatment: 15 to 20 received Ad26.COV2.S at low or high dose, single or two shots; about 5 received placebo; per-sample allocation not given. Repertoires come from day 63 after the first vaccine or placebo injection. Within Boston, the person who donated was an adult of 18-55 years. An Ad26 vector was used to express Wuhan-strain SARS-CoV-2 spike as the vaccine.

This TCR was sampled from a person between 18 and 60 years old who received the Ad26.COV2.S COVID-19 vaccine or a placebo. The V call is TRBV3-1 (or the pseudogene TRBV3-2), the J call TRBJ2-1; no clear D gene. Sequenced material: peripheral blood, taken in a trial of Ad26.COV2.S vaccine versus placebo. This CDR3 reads CASSQAYNSYNEQFF. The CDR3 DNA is TGTGCCAGCAGCCAAGCTTATAACTCCTACAATGAGCAGTTCTTC.